These 3 T cell receptor beta chains came from one sample sequenced in a study of T cell repertoires in cytomegalovirus infection. TCRdb called the reads again in MiXCR, with one record for every CDR3 protein. The sample has some 400,000 distinct CDR3 sequences, approximately 31% seen once; the top ten hold roughly an eighth. Sequencing input: PBMCs. The receptors were sampled from a human donor in good health (CMV status not recorded). Some clones in this sample may be carry-over from other donors' samples.

J is TRBJ2-2 and V is TRBV7-2, with 9 bases fitting TRBD2. V shed 1 base, J shed 5 bases, and the junction held 11 bases outside the gene matches. The CDR3 sequence is 18 residues long. Germline CDR1 SGHTA, CDR2 FQGNSA. DNA for the CDR3: TGTGCCAGCAGCTTAGTTGCGGCGGGGGGGGTCTTGACCGGGGAGCTGTTTTTT. It encodes CASSLVAAGGVLTGELFF.

The V and J genes are TRBV7-9 and TRBJ2-1; possible D gene TRBD2, 7 bases. Germline V gives CDR1 SEHNR, CDR2 FQNEAQ (reference sequence). Between the trimmed V and J ends, which lost 7 bases and 0 bases, there was a span of 13 bases. The CDR3 spans 15 residues. The CDR3 bases are TGTGCCAGCACCGGGGGGCCCCCCTCCTACAATGAGCAGTTCTTC. This translates into CASTGGPPSYNEQFF. The variable domain in full, completed from reference TRBV7-9 and TRBJ2-1, reads DTGVSQNPRHKITKRGQNVTFRCDPISEHNRLYWYRQTLGQGPEFLTYFQNEAQLEKSRLLSDRFSAERPKGSFSTLEIQRTEQGDSAMYLCASTGGPPSYNEQFFGPGTRLTVL.

The chain recombines TRBV19 with TRBJ1-2; D perhaps matches TRBD1 (6 bases). In germline, CDR1 is LNHDA, CDR2 SQIVND (reference sequence). CDR3 size: 13 residues. The V gene lost 5 bases and the J gene lost 4 bases, with 11 bases spanning the gap. CDR3 in DNA: TGTGCCAGTAGTGGGGGGCAGATCTATGGCTACACCTTC. Translating it yields CASSGGQIYGYTF.